This passage covers 20 T cell receptor beta chains from one sample sequenced in a study of Ad26.COV2.S vaccination and SARS-CoV-2 variants. Treatment defined: about 20 received Ad26.COV2.S at low or high dose, single or two shots; 5 received placebo; per-sample allocation not given. Sample collection was performed on day 63 after the first vaccine or placebo injection. TCRdb's table, derived via immunoSEQ multiplex PCR, lists solely in-frame clones and lacks some. The sample yields 300,000 to 400,000 clones, approximately 86% seen once. The input for sequencing was peripheral blood, taken in a trial of Ad26.COV2.S vaccine versus placebo. These receptor sequences come from a person between 18 and 60 years old who received the Ad26.COV2.S COVID-19 vaccine or a placebo.

The chain is built from TRBV18 and TRBJ2-6; no definite D call. V gave up 0 bases and J gave up 0 bases, with 15 bases separating them. Germline loops: CDR1 KGHSH, CDR2 LQKENI. CDR3 length equals 19 residues. The CDR3 reads CASSPPFGPKGSGANVLTF. The DNA for the CDR3 is TGTGCCAGCTCACCACCGTTCGGGCCGAAGGGCTCTGGGGCCAACGTCCTGACTTTC.

As concerns this clone: This same CDR3 is encoded by further DNA sequences in the sample. This chain connects TRBV29-1 to TRBJ2-3; no firm D call. The length of the CDR3 is 10 residues. Trimming left V 6 bases short and J 2 bases short, with 3 bases between. The germline V gene encodes CDR1 SQVTM and CDR2 ANQGSEA. This CDR3 is CSVDTDTQYF. CDR3 sequence (DNA): TGCAGCGTAGACACAGATACGCAGTATTTT.

The chain recombines TRBV5-4 with TRBJ2-2; a weak D match, TRBD1 (5 bases). Trimming removed 3 bases from V and 3 bases from J, with 12 bases in between. This CDR3 contains 15 residues. Germline V CDR1 and CDR2: SGHNT, YYREEE (reference sequence). The CDR3 here is CASSSYDRYTGELFF. CDR3 sequence (DNA): TGTGCCAGCAGCTCCTATGACAGATACACCGGGGAGCTGTTTTTT.

This rearrangement joins TRBV7-2 to TRBJ1-6, with D possibly TRBD1 on 6 matching bases. The germline gives CDR1 SGHTA, CDR2 FQGNSA. The length of the CDR3 is 17 residues. The V end lost 6 bases, the J end lost 0 bases, and 15 bases lay between the germline ends. The CDR3 reads CASSTRTGSSYNSPLHF. Here the CDR3 DNA reads TGTGCCAGCAGTACCCGTACAGGGAGCTCCTATAATTCACCCCTCCACTTT. Looking up the rest from reference TRBV7-2 and TRBJ1-6 gives the full variable domain: GAGVSQSPSNKVTEKGKDVELRCDPISGHTALYWYRQSLGQGLEFLIYFQGNSAPDKSGLPSDRFSAERTGGSVSTLTIQRTQQEDSAVYLCASSTRTGSSYNSPLHFGNGTRLTVT.

The CDR3, as DNA: TGTGCCAGTAGTATAGGCGCAGGGGTGGGAGGAAACACCATATATTTT. Protein sequence: CASSIGAGVGGNTIYF. The rearrangement uses TRBV19 and TRBJ1-3, with D maybe TRBD1 (6 bases). Looked up from germline, CDR1 is LNHDA and CDR2 is SQIVND (reference sequence). V lost 1 base and J 4 bases, leaving 14 bases between the germline ends. The CDR3 is 16 amino acids.

V is TRBV3-1 (or the pseudogene TRBV3-2) and J is TRBJ2-5, with D possibly being TRBD2 (6 bases). The V end was cut by 3 bases, the J end by 7 bases, with 15 bases between. From germline, CDR1 is LGHDT and CDR2 YNNKEL (reference sequence). This CDR3 spans 14 amino acids. CDR3 protein: CASSHAQAEGTQYF. The CDR3 DNA reads as TGTGCCAGCAGCCACGCGCAGGCGGAGGGGACCCAGTACTTC.

The chain uses TRBV7-9 and TRBJ2-5; D not resolved. V was trimmed by 2 bases and J by 2 bases, leaving 12 bases between them. The CDR3 extends over 15 amino acids. Per the germline V gene, CDR1 is SEHNR and CDR2 is FQNEAQ (reference sequence). CDR3: CASSLRSFSQETQYF. As DNA, the CDR3 is TGTGCCAGCAGCTTAAGGTCCTTTTCGCAAGAGACCCAGTACTTC. Full variable domain (rest looked up from reference TRBV7-9 and TRBJ2-5): DTGVSQNPRHKITKRGQNVTFRCDPISEHNRLYWYRQTLGQGPEFLTYFQNEAQLEKSRLLSDRFSAERPKGSFSTLEIQRTEQGDSAMYLCASSLRSFSQETQYFGPGTRLLVL.

The chain uses TRBV15 and TRBJ2-1, with a tentative D call TRBD1 (5 bases). The CDR3 covers 15 residues. Trimming left V 2 bases short and J 5 bases short, with 13 bases between. Germline values: CDR1 LNHNV, CDR2 YYDKDF (reference sequence). The CDR3 reads CATSRSGPGNNEQFF. CDR3 DNA: TGTGCCACCAGCAGATCAGGGCCGGGCAACAATGAGCAGTTCTTC. Variable domain in full (rest from reference TRBV15 and TRBJ2-1): DAMVIQNPRYQVTQFGKPVTLSCSQTLNHNVMYWYQQKSSQAPKLLFHYYDKDFNNEADTPDNFQSRRPNTSFCFLDIRSPGLGDTAMYLCATSRSGPGNNEQFFGPGTRLTVL.

The chain uses TRBV14 and TRBJ2-7, with 7 bases aligning to TRBD1. Germline V gene lookup returns CDR1 SGHDN and CDR2 FVKESK. V was pared by 4 bases and J by 0 bases, with 9 bases of the junction left unmatched. The CDR3 loop spans 16 amino acids. CDR3 sequence (DNA): TGTGCCAGCAGCCCAGTAGGGGGCCACAGCTCCTACGAGCAGTACTTC. It codes for CASSPVGGHSSYEQYF.

About this clone itself: At the DNA level, this CDR3 is encoded by other sequences in the same sample as well. This chain uses TRBV5-4 with TRBJ1-2; D remains ambiguous. The CDR3 covers 13 residues. CDR1 SGHNT and CDR2 YYREEE come from the germline V gene (reference sequence). Trimming cost V 5 bases and J 3 bases, with 11 bases left between them. The CDR3: CASRPAGDYGYTF. The CDR3, as DNA: TGTGCCAGCAGACCCGCCGGGGACTATGGCTACACCTTC.

This sequence joins TRBV11-2 and TRBJ2-3; D remains ambiguous. The CDR3 is 13 amino acids. Germline values: CDR1 SGHAT, CDR2 FQNNGV. V dropped 3 bases and J dropped 0 bases, with 4 bases sitting between them. For the CDR3, the DNA is TGTGCCAGCAGCTTTGCCAGCACAGATACGCAGTATTTT. Encoded protein: CASSFASTDTQYF.

V gene TRBV7-9 combines with J gene TRBJ2-7, with unresolved D. Germline CDR1 SEHNR, CDR2 FQNEAQ (reference sequence). V dropped 6 bases and J dropped 6 bases, with 12 bases sitting between them. The CDR3 runs to 12 residues. In DNA, the CDR3 is TGTGCCAGCAGAGAACTCCCCACCGAGCAGTACTTC. Protein: CASRELPTEQYF.

This rearrangement joins TRBV4-3 to TRBJ1-1; TRBD1 aligns across 10 bases. J lost 11 bases, V lost 0 bases, and 9 bases had no gene match. The germline CDR1 and CDR2 sequences are LGHNA and YSLEER. The CDR3 contains 15 residues. CDR3 DNA: TGCGCCAGCAGCCAAGATTTCAGGGACAGGGGTCTTGCTTTCTTT. Translated: CASSQDFRDRGLAFF.

The chain couples TRBV5-4 to TRBJ2-2, with D tentatively TRBD1 (7 bases). The V end was cut by 0 bases, the J end by 5 bases, with 14 bases between. The CDR3 has 16 residues. Germline V gene data show CDR1 as SGHNT and CDR2 as YYREEE (reference sequence). The CDR3 nucleotides read TGTGCCAGCAGCTTGGCCGAGGGGGCGGGAACCGGGGAGCTGTTTTTT. Protein: CASSLAEGAGTGELFF. Drawing the rest from reference TRBV5-4 and TRBJ2-2, the complete variable domain is ETGVTQSPTHLIKTRGQQVTLRCSSQSGHNTVSWYQQALGQGPQFIFQYYREEENGRGNFPPRFSGLQFPNYSSELNVNALELDDSALYLCASSLAEGAGTGELFFGEGSRLTVL.

The V call is TRBV19, the J call TRBJ1-6; TRBD1 matches 7 bases. Germline V CDR1 and CDR2: LNHDA, SQIVND (reference sequence). J was trimmed by 2 bases and V by 8 bases; bases with no gene match: 0. This CDR3 has 13 residues. Here the CDR3 DNA reads TGTGCCAGTGGACAGGCCTATAATTCACCCCTCCACTTT. Encoded protein: CASGQAYNSPLHF.

V and J are TRBV2 and TRBJ2-1; D might be TRBD1 or TRBD2, each matching 6 bases. The CDR3 totals 15 residues. The germline CDR1 and CDR2 sequences are SNHLY and FYNNEI. Trimming pared 7 bases from V and 2 bases from J, leaving 15 bases between. CDR3 DNA sequence: TGTGCCAGCAACGTTAACGGGGGCCCCTACAATGAGCAGTTCTTC. As protein: CASNVNGGPYNEQFF.

The chain recombines TRBV7-9 with TRBJ2-6; a weak D match, TRBD1 (5 bases). Germline V gene lookup returns CDR1 SEHNR and CDR2 FQNEAQ (reference sequence). V dropped 5 bases and J dropped 0 bases, with 17 bases sitting between them. The CDR3 spans 18 residues. The CDR3 sequence is CASSQFLDSLSGANVLTF. The CDR3 DNA sequence: TGTGCCAGCAGCCAATTCTTAGACAGCCTCTCTGGGGCCAACGTCCTGACTTTC.

The chain has TRBV6-5 and TRBJ1-4, with D perhaps TRBD1 (5 bases). This CDR3 has 13 amino acids. The germline V and J ends were trimmed by 6 bases and 4 bases, with 9 bases remaining between them. The germline V gene has CDR1 MNHEY and CDR2 SVGAGI. The CDR3 DNA reads as TGTGCCAGCAGCTGGGACCGTAATGAAAAACTGTTTTTT. Translating it yields CASSWDRNEKLFF.

The chain combines TRBV10-3 with TRBJ1-3; TRBD1 is a possible D gene (6 bases). The CDR3 covers 15 residues. V gave up 6 bases and J gave up 0 bases, with 12 bases separating them. CDR1 is ENHRY and CDR2 is SYGVKD in the germline V gene. DNA for the CDR3: TGTGCCATCAGCAGGGGACTGCCCTCTGGAAACACCATATATTTT. Translation: CAISRGLPSGNTIYF.

This sequence joins TRBV3-1 (or the pseudogene TRBV3-2) and TRBJ1-6; the D gene is possibly TRBD1 (6 bases). Per germline, CDR1 LGHDT and CDR2 YNNKEL (reference sequence). CDR3 size: 16 residues. The V and J ends lost 4 bases and 3 bases respectively, with 13 bases between them. The CDR3 coding sequence is TGTGCCAGCAGCCCTCAAGACAGGTTCTATAATTCACCCCTCCACTTT. Translating it yields CASSPQDRFYNSPLHF.